The 13 T cell receptor beta chains listed next were all sequenced from one sample in a study of cytomegalovirus exposure and HLA in healthy donors listed by TCRdb under 2017. The library was produced with the immunoSEQ multiplex PCR assay. For the multiplex PCR, a mixture combining 60 forward primers for TCR Vbeta segments and 13 reverse primers for TCR Jbeta segments was used. In TCRdb, the immuneACCESS table is reduced to in-frame sequences with V and J assigned. These tables do not hold every clone; where another copy was compared, an unresolved V gene accounts for under half, and the others remain unexplained. The sample data list about 160,000 clones, and roughly 82% of these were observed just once. The top ten clones comprise roughly 6.7% of the sample. Sequenced sample: PBMCs. These TCRs come from a man aged 45-65 years in good health and CMV-seropositive.

The table lists this clone with a few counts. The gene calls are TRBV2 and TRBJ2-3; the match to TRBD2 covers 14 bases. This CDR3 region has 16 residues. The germline gives CDR1 SNHLY, CDR2 FYNNEI. V trimming: 6 bases; J trimming: 3 bases; junction bases outside the gene matches: 5. The CDR3 coding sequence is TGTGCCAGCAGAGCCCGGACTAGCGGGGGGACAGATACGCAGTATTTT. Translation gives CASRARTSGGTDTQYF.

The chain recombines TRBV4-1 with TRBJ1-1, with D possibly being TRBD1 (6 bases). Trimming pared 3 bases from V and 4 bases from J, leaving 15 bases between. This CDR3 comprises 15 residues. Looked up from germline, CDR1 is MGHRA and CDR2 is YSYEKL. DNA of the CDR3: TGCGCCAGCAGCCAGGACAGTGGGCACTTCACTGAAGCTTTCTTT. This encodes CASSQDSGHFTEAFF.

The rearrangement joins TRBV29-1 to TRBJ1-2; tentative D call: TRBD1 (6 bases). Germline CDR1 and CDR2: SQVTM and ANQGSEA. This CDR3 spans 15 amino acids. V was pared by 3 bases and J by 3 bases, with 17 bases between. The CDR3 loop is CSVELRGGSDYGYTF. For the CDR3, the DNA is TGCAGCGTTGAGCTTCGCGGGGGCTCGGACTATGGCTACACCTTC.

The chain carries TRBV6-5 and TRBJ2-5; no reliable D call. CDR1 MNHEY and CDR2 SVGAGI come from the germline V gene. CDR3 length equals 11 residues. Trimming left V 2 bases short and J 9 bases short, with 7 bases between. The CDR3 spells CASSYNSAQYF. CDR3 bases: TGTGCCAGCAGTTACAACTCCGCCCAGTACTTC.

This clone was recorded a few times. The chain joins TRBV19 to TRBJ2-1, with a weak D call TRBD2 (6 bases). V was trimmed by 3 bases and J by 6 bases, leaving 12 bases between them. Germline CDR1 is LNHDA and CDR2 is SQIVND (reference sequence). The CDR3 extends over 14 amino acids. The CDR3 protein is CASSIKGLVNEQFF. CDR3 in DNA: TGTGCCAGTAGTATTAAGGGACTGGTCAATGAGCAGTTCTTC.

The V call is TRBV5-1, the J call TRBJ2-1; TRBD2 aligns across 7 bases. CDR1 is SGHRS, CDR2 YFSETQ, per germline. CDR3 length equals 14 residues. The trim removed 2 bases at V and 8 bases at J, leaving 7 bases unmatched. CDR3 loop: CASSFVGGTDEQFF. Written as DNA, the CDR3 is TGCGCCAGCAGCTTTGTGGGGGGGACGGATGAGCAGTTCTTC.

The chain carries TRBV2 and TRBJ1-5; tentatively, D is TRBD1 (6 bases). There are 15 residues in the CDR3. V was trimmed by 3 bases and J by 6 bases, leaving 15 bases between them. Per the germline V gene, CDR1 is SNHLY and CDR2 is FYNNEI. CDR3 sequence (DNA): TGTGCCAGCAGTGACCCCCTTGGGGGCAGTCAGCCCCAGCATTTT. Its translation is CASSDPLGGSQPQHF.

This rearrangement joins TRBV27 to TRBJ1-2, with D maybe TRBD1 (5 bases). This CDR3 comprises 13 residues. Trimming removed 4 bases from V and 2 bases from J, with 8 bases in between. In germline, CDR1 is MNHEY, CDR2 SMNVEV (reference sequence). The chain's CDR3 is CASSSTANYGYTF. CDR3 DNA sequence: TGTGCCAGCAGTTCGACAGCCAACTATGGCTACACCTTC.

This clone appeared a few times. The chain has TRBV9 and TRBJ1-5; D is perhaps TRBD1 (6 bases). Germline assignment: CDR1 SGDLS and CDR2 YYNGEE. The ends were cut back, 3 bases at V and 4 bases at J, with 17 bases in the middle. This CDR3 contains 16 residues. CDR3 DNA sequence: TGTGCCAGCAGCGCAGGGGTGGTTTGGGGGAATCAGCCCCAGCATTTT. Translation gives CASSAGVVWGNQPQHF.

Note on this clone: Because it lacks the conserved phenylalanine or tryptophan at the end, this CDR3 is likely a read error. This chain's CDR3 is CASMPGHVFMNTEAFL. The CDR3 DNA sequence: TGTGCCAGCATGCCGGGACACGTGTTCATGAACACTGAAGCTTTCCTT. This sequence joins TRBV6-4 and TRBJ1-1; maybe TRBD1 (6 bases). The CDR3 runs to 16 residues. The germline V gene has CDR1 MRHNA and CDR2 SNTAGT. Trimming removed 7 bases at V and 0 bases at J, with 18 bases between.

The chain employs TRBV11-2 and TRBJ1-2; maybe TRBD1 (5 bases). V was shortened by 4 bases and J by 8 bases, with 26 bases between the two germline ends. The germline CDR1 and CDR2 sequences are SGHAT and FQNNGV. The CDR3 consists of 17 residues. The CDR3 region is CASSSLSWGRPSSGYTF. CDR3 DNA: TGTGCCAGCAGCTCTTTATCGTGGGGCCGACCCTCTTCCGGCTACACCTTC.

J is TRBJ2-5 and V is TRBV9, with a possible D match to TRBD1 (5 bases). This CDR3 is built from 15 residues. Germline V gene data show CDR1 as SGDLS and CDR2 as YYNGEE. V lost 3 bases and J 5 bases, leaving 17 bases between the germline ends. The CDR3 protein is CASSADSSLGETQYF. DNA of the CDR3: TGTGCCAGCAGCGCCGACAGCTCGTTAGGGGAGACCCAGTACTTC.

The V gene is TRBV27, the J gene TRBJ2-3; D call uncertain. Germline loops: CDR1 MNHEY, CDR2 SMNVEV (reference sequence). The CDR3 sequence is 13 residues long. V was trimmed by 5 bases and J by 5 bases, leaving 11 bases between them. The CDR3 region has the DNA TGTGCCAGCAGTACGCGCCGGGTAGATACGCAGTATTTT. It encodes CASSTRRVDTQYF.